This T cell receptor (beta chain) was documented in a study of blood T cell repertoires in COVID-19. On the study more broadly: T cells, B-cell-depleted T cells, or PBMCs provided the cDNA or gDNA that served as material.

Original analysis: The assay estimated nucleated cells by amplifying reference gene primers. TCRdb keeps only in-frame clones here, not all; method: immunoSEQ multiplex PCR. That table supplies the V and J calls and clone size; D and trimming were determined from the DNA. This sample has approximately 240,000 clones, with roughly four fifths found just once. The germline gives CDR1 GTSNPN, CDR2 SVGIG (reference sequence). CDR3 length: 13 residues. V was pared by 0 bases and J by 4 bases, with 10 bases between. Clinical history as reported by participants underpinned cohort assignment. Specimen: PBMCs or T cells enriched from blood (not recorded which). The receptor was isolated from a woman aged 40 to 50 with acute COVID-19. The chain combines TRBV30 with TRBJ2-7; D gene ambiguous. CDR3 in DNA: TGTGCCTGGAGTGTACAAGTTGGTTACGAGCAGTACTTC. It codes for CAWSVQVGYEQYF.